This T cell receptor (beta chain) was profiled in a study of cytomegalovirus exposure and HLA in healthy donors. From germline, CDR1 is SGHTA and CDR2 FQGNSA. Between the trimmed V and J ends, which lost 8 bases and 0 bases, there was a span of 15 bases. The CDR3 is made up of 15 amino acids. With 60 Vbeta and 13 Jbeta primers, the PCR was carried out. This table comes from immunoSEQ multiplex PCR, and its TCRdb copy is limited to in-frame clones, with some not included. The sample records some 100,000 clones, roughly four fifths being singletons. The genes are TRBV7-2 and TRBJ2-3; maybe TRBD2 (6 bases). Sequenced: PBMCs. This sequence was found in a male donor in good health and CMV-seropositive. CDR3: CASFRGTTSTDTQYF. DNA for the CDR3: TGTGCCAGCTTTCGGGGGACGACTAGCACAGATACGCAGTATTTT.